This paragraph covers one T cell receptor (delta chain) sequence. Mismatch with germline at one junction end may stem from a read error. This CDR3 is built from 18 residues. The V gene's germline CDR1 is TSWWSYY and CDR2 QGS. These data belong to a study of γδ T cells in repeated Plasmodium falciparum infection. TCRdb made new clone calls on the multiplex PCR reads using CATT. The data contain 75,000 to 95,000 delta-chain clones, roughly 0.98% of them singletons. Bulk repertoires came from Vgamma9/Vdelta2+ or Vdelta2-negative gammadelta T cells flow-sorted from PBMC. The rearrangement uses TRDV1 and TRDJ1; 10 bases align to TRDD3. Here the J gene came from matching the DNA to germline, since TCRdb omits it. This receptor was taken from a pool of human donors (malaria-infected and uninfected, not separated). The source material was gamma-delta T cells from blood. CDR3 protein: CSGSPGGYGPPYTDKLIF. The DNA of the CDR3 is TGCTCTGGGTCCCCAGGGGGATACGGTCCTCCGTACACCGATAAACTCATCTTT.